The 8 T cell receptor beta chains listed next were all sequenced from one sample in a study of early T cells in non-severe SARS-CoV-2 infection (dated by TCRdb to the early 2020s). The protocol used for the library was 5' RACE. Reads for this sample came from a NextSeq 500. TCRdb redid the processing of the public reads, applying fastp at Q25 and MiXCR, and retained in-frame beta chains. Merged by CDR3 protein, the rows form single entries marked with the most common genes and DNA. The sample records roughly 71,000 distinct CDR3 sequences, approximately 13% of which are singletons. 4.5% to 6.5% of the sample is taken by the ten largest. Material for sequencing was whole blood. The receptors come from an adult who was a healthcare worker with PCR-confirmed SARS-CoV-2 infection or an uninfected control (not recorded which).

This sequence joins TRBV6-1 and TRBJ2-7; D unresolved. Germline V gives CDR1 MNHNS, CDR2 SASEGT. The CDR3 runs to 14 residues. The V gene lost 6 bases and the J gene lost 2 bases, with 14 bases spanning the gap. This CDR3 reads CASRVEQWAYEQYF. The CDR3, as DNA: TGTGCCAGCAGAGTAGAACAGTGGGCCTACGAGCAGTACTTC.

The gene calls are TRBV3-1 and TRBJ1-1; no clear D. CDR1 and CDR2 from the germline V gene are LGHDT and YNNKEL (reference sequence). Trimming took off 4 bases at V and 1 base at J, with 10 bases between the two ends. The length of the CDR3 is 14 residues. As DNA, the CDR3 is TGTGCCAGCAGCCCTGGACCAGGGAACACTGAAGCTTTCTTT. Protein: CASSPGPGNTEAFF.

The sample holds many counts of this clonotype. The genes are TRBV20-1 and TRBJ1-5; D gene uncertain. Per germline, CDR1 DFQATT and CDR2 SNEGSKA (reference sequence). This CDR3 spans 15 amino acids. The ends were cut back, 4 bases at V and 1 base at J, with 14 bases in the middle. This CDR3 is CSAIDQIGSNQPQHF. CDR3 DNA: TGCAGTGCTATAGACCAGATCGGGAGCAATCAGCCCCAGCATTTT.

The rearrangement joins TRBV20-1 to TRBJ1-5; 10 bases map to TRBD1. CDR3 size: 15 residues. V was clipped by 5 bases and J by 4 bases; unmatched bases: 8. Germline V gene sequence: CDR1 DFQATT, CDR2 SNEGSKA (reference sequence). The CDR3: CSALPGQGRNQPQHF. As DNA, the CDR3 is TGCAGTGCTCTTCCGGGACAGGGGAGGAATCAGCCCCAGCATTTT.

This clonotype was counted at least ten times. The CDR3 sequence is CASSITGGSNSPLHF. The CDR3 coding sequence is TGTGCCAGCAGCATAACAGGGGGCAGTAATTCACCCCTCCACTTT. The chain links TRBV7-8 to TRBJ1-6; TRBD1 agrees at 9 bases. Looked up from germline, CDR1 is SGHVS and CDR2 is FQNEAQ. The CDR3 contains 15 residues. Losses at the gene ends were 5 bases for V and 6 bases for J; bases not matched to a gene: 5. Full variable domain (rest looked up from reference TRBV7-8 and TRBJ1-6): GAGVSQSPRYKVAKRGQDVALRCDPISGHVSLFWYQQALGQGPEFLTYFQNEAQLDKSGLPSDRFFAERPEGSVSTLKIQRTQQEDSAVYLCASSITGGSNSPLHFGNGTRLTVT.

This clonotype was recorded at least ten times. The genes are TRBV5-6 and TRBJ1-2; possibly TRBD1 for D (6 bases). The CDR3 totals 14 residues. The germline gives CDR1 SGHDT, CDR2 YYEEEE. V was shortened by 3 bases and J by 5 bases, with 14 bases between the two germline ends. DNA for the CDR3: TGTGCCAGCAGCTACATCTCCACAGGGTATGGCTACACCTTC. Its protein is CASSYISTGYGYTF.

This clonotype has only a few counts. CDR3 residues: CASSLRPGVVADTQYF. For the CDR3, the DNA is TGTGCCAGCAGCTTACGTCCTGGGGTTGTTGCGGATACGCAGTATTTT. The J gene is TRBJ2-3, the V gene TRBV7-8; D is unresolved. The CDR3 totals 16 residues. The V gene's germline CDR1 is SGHVS and CDR2 FQNEAQ. V shed 2 bases and J shed 6 bases, with 18 bases lying between them.

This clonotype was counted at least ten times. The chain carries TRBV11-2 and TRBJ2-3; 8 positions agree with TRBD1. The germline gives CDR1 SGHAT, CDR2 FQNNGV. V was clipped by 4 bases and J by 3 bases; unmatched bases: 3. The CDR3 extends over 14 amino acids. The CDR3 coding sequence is TGTGCCAGCAGCTCATGGACAGGGACAGATACGCAGTATTTT. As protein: CASSSWTGTDTQYF.